The 21 T cell receptor beta chains presented below share a single source sample, sequenced in a study of vaccination and CD4 T cells after COVID-19. Treatment reported: approximately 11-day PBMC culture with coronavirus spike peptide pools or control peptides (ViraFEST assay). Samples of CD4+ T cells were obtained from the unexposed donor before the COVID-19 pandemic (2011-2018). The antigens for these receptors are not known. Researchers used the Oncomine TCR Beta short-read assay to sequence DNA from cultured CD4+ T cells. TCRdb redid the calling of the PCR reads with MiXCR, one entry per CDR3 protein. This table holds some 9,700 distinct CDR3 sequences, approximately 62% found once. Input material: CD4+ T cells from blood, cultured in vitro. The receptors come from a human donor in good health.

This sequence joins TRBV9 and TRBJ2-3; D is ambiguous. Germline loops: CDR1 SGDLS, CDR2 YYNGEE. V was cut by 4 bases and J by 1 base, with 7 bases left in between. This CDR3 is built from 13 residues. The CDR3 here is CASSPPGTDTQYF. The CDR3 DNA is TGTGCCAGCAGCCCCCCCGGCACAGATACGCAGTATTTT.

V is TRBV19 and J is TRBJ1-6; D remains ambiguous. The CDR3 loop spans 15 amino acids. The germline V and J ends were trimmed by 6 bases and 6 bases, with 15 bases remaining between them. The germline CDR1 and CDR2 sequences are LNHDA and SQIVND (reference sequence). The CDR3 nucleotides read TGTGCCAGTAGAACCGTTTTCTGGGGTAATTCACCCCTCCACTTT. This codes for CASRTVFWGNSPLHF.

V and J are TRBV20-1 and TRBJ1-1, with a possible D match to TRBD1 (6 bases). The CDR3 extends over 13 amino acids. Germline V gene lookup returns CDR1 DFQATT and CDR2 SNEGSKA (reference sequence). CDR3 bases: TGCAGCGCCAGGGGCGCGGGAGGCACTGAAGCTTTCTTT. Translation gives CSARGAGGTEAFF.

The V gene is TRBV11-2, the J gene TRBJ2-7; 9 bases are a match to TRBD1. V trimming: 0 bases; J trimming: 4 bases; junction bases outside the gene matches: 1. CDR1 and CDR2 from the germline V gene are SGHAT and FQNNGV. The CDR3 is made up of 14 amino acids. The CDR3 nucleotides are TGTGCCAGCAGCTTAGAGGGACAGGGTTACGAGCAGTACTTC. Protein product: CASSLEGQGYEQYF. Full variable domain (missing parts from reference TRBV11-2 and TRBJ2-7): EAGVAQSPRYKIIEKRQSVAFWCNPISGHATLYWYQQILGQGPKLLIQFQNNGVVDDSQLPKDRFSAERLKGVDSTLKIQPAKLEDSAVYLCASSLEGQGYEQYFGPGTRLTVT.

This clonotype was detected once. The V call is TRBV7-2, the J call TRBJ1-2; D is perhaps TRBD1 (5 bases). Trimming cost V 4 bases and J 0 bases, with 15 bases left between them. This CDR3 comprises 16 residues. The germline V gene encodes CDR1 SGHTA and CDR2 FQGNSA. The CDR3 reads CASSYPGTGSNYGYTF. CDR3 nucleotides: TGTGCCAGCAGCTACCCAGGGACCGGGTCTAACTATGGCTACACCTTC.

J is TRBJ1-2 and V is TRBV27; a weak D match, TRBD1 (6 bases). The V gene's germline CDR1 is MNHEY and CDR2 SMNVEV (reference sequence). V dropped 3 bases and J dropped 5 bases, with 10 bases sitting between them. This CDR3 comprises 13 residues. The CDR3 is CASSFRGGYGYTF. CDR3 coding DNA: TGTGCCAGCAGTTTTCGAGGGGGGTATGGCTACACCTTC.

The chain recombines TRBV10-3 with TRBJ2-1, with 13 bases fitting TRBD2. From germline, CDR1 is ENHRY and CDR2 SYGVKD. The CDR3 length is 16 residues. Losses at the gene ends were 3 bases for V and 9 bases for J; bases not matched to a gene: 8. The CDR3 bases are TGTGCCATCAGTGAATCCGGGACTAGCGGGGTTAGTGAGCAGTTCTTC. It encodes CAISESGTSGVSEQFF.

The gene calls are TRBV28 and TRBJ1-6; TRBD1 matches at 8 bases. CDR1 and CDR2 from the germline V gene are MDHEN and SYDVKM. The CDR3 is 14 residues long. The junction had 8 bases not matched to a gene; V was cut back by 6 bases and J by 10 bases. In DNA form, the CDR3 reads TGTGCCAGCAGGCCGGGGACAGGTTTGTCACCCCTCCACTTT. Encoded protein: CASRPGTGLSPLHF.

By share, this clonotype counts as medium-sized. The rearrangement uses TRBV10-1 and TRBJ2-7; D not certain. The germline V gene encodes CDR1 WNHNN and CDR2 SYGVQD (reference sequence). Trimming removed 2 bases from V and 3 bases from J, with 8 bases in between. This CDR3 is 13 amino acids long. This CDR3 reads CASSENGIYEQYF. The DNA of the CDR3 is TGCGCCAGCAGTGAGAATGGTATCTACGAGCAGTACTTC.

J is TRBJ2-7 and V is TRBV6-1, with a tentative D call TRBD2 (5 bases). The CDR3 spans 14 residues. Between the trimmed V and J ends, which lost 4 bases and 1 base, there was a span of 11 bases. Germline loops: CDR1 MNHNS, CDR2 SASEGT. The CDR3 sequence: CASSVEAGSYEQYF. In DNA form, the CDR3 reads TGTGCCAGCAGTGTAGAGGCGGGTTCCTACGAGCAGTACTTC.

As DNA, the CDR3 is TGTGCCTGGAGAAAGGGTGGCTACACCTTC. Translated, it gives CAWRKGGYTF. This chain joins TRBV30 and TRBJ1-2; D is ambiguous. The V gene's germline CDR1 is GTSNPN and CDR2 SVGIG (reference sequence). The V and J ends lost 3 bases and 7 bases respectively, with 6 bases between them. The CDR3 covers 10 residues. Using reference TRBV30 and TRBJ1-2 for the parts outside the CDR3, the full variable domain is SQTIHQWPATLVQPVGSPLSLECTVEGTSNPNLYWYRQAAGRGLQLLFYSVGIGQISSEVPQNLSASRPQDRQFILSSKKLLLSDSGFYLCAWRKGGYTFGSGTRLTVV.

CDR3 nucleotides: TGCGCCAGCAGCTCCCTACTAGGGCCAAACACCGGGGAGCTGTTTTTT. Translating it yields CASSSLLGPNTGELFF. The chain links TRBV5-1 to TRBJ2-2; a possible D gene is TRBD2 (5 bases). This CDR3 has 16 amino acids. V lost 3 bases to trimming and J lost 2 bases, with 14 bases between them. CDR1 and CDR2 from the germline V gene are SGHRS and YFSETQ.

Only one count was recorded for this clonotype. The chain is built from TRBV7-2 and TRBJ2-3, with 8 bases identical to TRBD2. This CDR3 spans 16 amino acids. V shed 0 bases, J shed 3 bases, and the junction held 5 bases outside the gene matches. Germline values: CDR1 SGHTA, CDR2 FQGNSA. Written as DNA, the CDR3 is TGTGCCAGCAGCTTAGCACCGGGACTAGGAACAGATACGCAGTATTTT. This sequence encodes CASSLAPGLGTDTQYF.

CDR3 in amino acids: CASSQGYPRAEAFF. The CDR3 DNA is TGCGCCAGCAGCCAAGGATACCCCAGGGCTGAAGCTTTCTTT. This rearrangement joins TRBV4-3 to TRBJ1-1; weak D call: TRBD1 (5 bases). The CDR3 spans 14 residues. V was trimmed by 1 base and J by 6 bases, leaving 12 bases between them. Germline assignment: CDR1 LGHNA and CDR2 YSLEER.

The gene calls are TRBV6-1 and TRBJ1-2; D not certain. V was clipped by 2 bases and J by 5 bases, with 12 bases between them. CDR1 and CDR2 from the germline V gene are MNHNS and SASEGT. CDR3 length: 14 amino acids. The CDR3 DNA sequence: TGTGCCAGCAGTGAATGGGAAGATGTATATGGCTACACCTTC. Protein sequence: CASSEWEDVYGYTF.

This chain connects TRBV20-1 to TRBJ1-5; a possible D gene is TRBD1 (5 bases). V lost 6 bases to trimming and J lost 5 bases, with 14 bases between them. Looked up from germline, CDR1 is DFQATT and CDR2 is SNEGSKA (reference sequence). The length of the CDR3 is 13 residues. Written as DNA, the CDR3 is TGCAGTGCCGCTGTGGGGCGGGATCAGCCCCAGCATTTT. Its protein is CSAAVGRDQPQHF.

V is TRBV7-8 and J is TRBJ2-5; D gene unclear. Germline values: CDR1 SGHVS, CDR2 FQNEAQ. The V and J ends lost 5 bases and 7 bases respectively, with 17 bases between them. The CDR3 is 14 residues long. Here the CDR3 reads CASSPPPDGGTQYF. For the CDR3, the DNA is TGTGCCAGCAGCCCCCCGCCGGACGGTGGGACCCAGTACTTC.

The chain has TRBV28 and TRBJ1-5, with a tentative D call TRBD1 (5 bases). Looked up from germline, CDR1 is MDHEN and CDR2 is SYDVKM. With 3 bases removed from V and 3 bases from J, the gap between germline ends came to 12 bases. CDR3 length equals 15 residues. The CDR3 DNA follows: TGTGCCAGCAGTTTCCCCGGGGGGTTCAATCAGCCCCAGCATTTT. Amino acid sequence: CASSFPGGFNQPQHF.

This clonotype was observed a handful of times. The CDR3 region has the DNA TGTGCCAGCAGCTTAACCCCTGGGGCCACCGGGGAGCTGTTTTTT. This encodes CASSLTPGATGELFF. The rearrangement links TRBV11-3 to TRBJ2-2; perhaps TRBD1 as D (5 bases). Trimming cost V 2 bases and J 4 bases, with 11 bases left between them. This CDR3 contains 15 residues. Germline V gene data show CDR1 as SGHNT and CDR2 as YENEEA.

This clonotype was seen a few times. The chain is built from TRBV5-1 and TRBJ1-2, with D perhaps TRBD1 (6 bases). The germline V gene has CDR1 SGHRS and CDR2 YFSETQ. The germline V and J ends were trimmed by 0 bases and 5 bases, with 14 bases remaining between them. This CDR3 contains 15 residues. For the CDR3, the DNA is TGCGCCAGCAGCTTGGACGGGGGCTTATCTTATGGCTACACCTTC. Translation gives CASSLDGGLSYGYTF.

This rearrangement joins TRBV11-1 to TRBJ2-1; D remains ambiguous. Trimming removed 0 bases from V and 5 bases from J, with 5 bases in between. This CDR3 is 13 amino acids long. Germline assignment: CDR1 SGHAT and CDR2 FQDESV (reference sequence). In DNA, the CDR3 is TGTGCCAGCAGCTTAGCGATCGACAATGAGCAGTTCTTC. Protein sequence: CASSLAIDNEQFF.